This T cell receptor (beta chain) came from a study of shared clonotypes between healthy human individuals. The germline V and J ends were trimmed by 6 bases and 3 bases, with 16 bases remaining between them. Germline values: CDR1 SGHTA, CDR2 FQGNSA. The CDR3 runs 15 residues. Unsorted PBMC DNA went through sequencing on ten immunoSEQ deep assay plates. Only in-frame clones appear in the TCRdb table, and some are missing; sequencing was by immunoSEQ multiplex PCR. The sample holds 400,000 to 500,000 clones, 76% seen once. Sequencing used PBMCs. This receptor was identified in a woman aged 40-49 years in good health. Some clones in this sample may be carry-over from other donors' samples. The chain employs TRBV7-2 and TRBJ2-3; the D is unclear. CDR3 loop: CASSSRRGVTDTQYF. Here the CDR3 DNA reads TGTGCCAGCAGTAGTAGGCGAGGTGTAACAGATACGCAGTATTTT.